These 11 T cell receptor beta chains originate from one sample sequenced in a study of T cell changes during pregnancy in multiple sclerosis. Profiled with immunoSEQ multiplex PCR; TCRdb holds only in-frame clones, not every one. The sample records 40,000 to 55,000 clones, approximately 92% being singletons. The input for sequencing was CD8+ T cells from peripheral blood mononuclear cells, taken after pregnancy. The receptors here all came from a female donor with multiple sclerosis, enrolled in a pregnancy study.

This chain connects TRBV6-6 to TRBJ2-3, with TRBD2 identical over 7 bases. Germline V gene data show CDR1 as MNHNY and CDR2 as SVGAGI (reference sequence). V dropped 8 bases and J dropped 1; count of bases not matched to a gene: 12. CDR3 size: 16 residues. The DNA for the CDR3 is TGTGCCAGCGCCTCCTCCCTAGCGGCCCGCACAGATACGCAGTATTTT. Amino acids: CASASSLAARTDTQYF.

V is TRBV6-5 and J is TRBJ1-5, with a possible D match to TRBD1 (5 bases). V dropped 2 bases and J dropped 7 bases, with 9 bases sitting between them. CDR1 and CDR2 (germline): MNHEY, SVGAGI. CDR3 size: 13 residues. The CDR3 here is CASSYRGGQPQHF. The CDR3 coding sequence is TGTGCCAGCAGTTACAGGGGAGGACAGCCCCAGCATTTT.

The J gene is TRBJ2-7, the V gene TRBV18, with D possibly TRBD1 on 5 matching bases. This CDR3 has 15 residues. V was clipped by 3 bases and J by 3 bases, with 15 bases between them. Germline V gives CDR1 KGHSH, CDR2 LQKENI. Here the CDR3 DNA reads TGTGCCAGCTCACCCTCCCAGGGTCCTTTCTACGAGCAGTACTTC. Residues: CASSPSQGPFYEQYF.

The gene calls are TRBV18 and TRBJ2-7; a weak D match, TRBD1 (7 bases). V dropped 3 bases and J dropped 7 bases, with 25 bases sitting between them. The CDR3 totals 17 residues. Germline lookup yields CDR1 KGHSH and CDR2 LQKENI. CDR3 sequence reads: CASSPRRGEGALREQYF. Here the CDR3 DNA reads TGTGCCAGCTCACCCCGCAGGGGGGAAGGGGCCCTACGAGAGCAGTACTTC. The complete variable domain, with remaining parts taken from reference TRBV18 and TRBJ2-7, reads NAGVMQNPRHLVRRRGQEARLRCSPMKGHSHVYWYRQLPEEGLKFMVYLQKENIIDESGMPKERFSAEFPKEGPSILRIQQVVRGDSAAYFCASSPRRGEGALREQYFGPGTRLTVT.

The chain carries TRBV7-2 and TRBJ2-5; D unresolved. The length of the CDR3 is 14 residues. Germline V lookup: CDR1 SGHTA, CDR2 FQGNSA. The germline V and J ends were trimmed by 5 bases and 5 bases, with 15 bases remaining between them. The CDR3 coding sequence is TGTGCCAGCAGCCTCAAACTATGGTGGGAGACCCAGTACTTC. Translated: CASSLKLWWETQYF.

The chain combines TRBV6-5 with TRBJ2-1, with D possibly being TRBD1 (7 bases). The CDR3 is made up of 15 amino acids. The V end was cut by 6 bases, the J end by 1 base, with 13 bases between. Germline CDR1 reads MNHEY; CDR2 reads SVGAGI. CDR3: CASSWAGQSYNEQFF. The CDR3 DNA is TGTGCCAGCAGCTGGGCGGGACAGTCCTACAATGAGCAGTTCTTC.

V is TRBV19 and J is TRBJ2-1, with 12 bases aligning to TRBD2. The CDR3 is made up of 15 amino acids. The V gene end was trimmed by 6 bases and the J gene end by 4 bases; junction bases not matched to a gene: 4. The germline gives CDR1 LNHDA, CDR2 SQIVND (reference sequence). CDR3 amino acids: CASRRTSGEYNEQFF. In DNA form, the CDR3 reads TGTGCCAGTAGGAGGACTAGCGGGGAGTACAATGAGCAGTTCTTC.

V gene TRBV7-9 combines with J gene TRBJ2-1; 16 nucleotides agree with TRBD2. Per the germline V gene, CDR1 is SEHNR and CDR2 is FQNEAQ (reference sequence). The CDR3 has 18 residues. V was pared by 2 bases and J by 3 bases, with 4 bases of the junction left unmatched. CDR3 DNA sequence: TGTGCCAGCAGCTTAAAGGGACTAGCGGGGGGGCTCTACAATGAGCAGTTCTTC. It specifies CASSLKGLAGGLYNEQFF.

V gene TRBV27 combines with J gene TRBJ1-2; no definite D call. Germline-derived CDR1 and CDR2 are MNHEY and SMNVEV (reference sequence). The CDR3 length is 17 residues. Between the trimmed V and J ends, which lost 1 base and 6 bases, there was a span of 21 bases. The CDR3 loop is CASSLYYRSERSNGYTF. As DNA, the CDR3 is TGTGCCAGCAGTTTATATTACCGGAGCGAAAGGAGTAATGGCTACACCTTC.

This clone appeared once. The rearrangement joins TRBV27 to TRBJ2-1; a possible D gene is TRBD2 (5 bases). V gave up 3 bases and J gave up 0 bases, with 12 bases separating them. This CDR3 has 16 amino acids. From germline, CDR1 is MNHEY and CDR2 SMNVEV (reference sequence). The CDR3 loop reads CASSLSGVPSYNEQFF. CDR3 DNA: TGTGCCAGCAGTTTGAGCGGAGTCCCCTCCTACAATGAGCAGTTCTTC.

The sample holds a few counts of this clone. The chain links TRBV7-9 to TRBJ2-5, with a weak D call TRBD2 (6 bases). Between the trimmed V and J ends, which lost 5 bases and 2 bases, there was a span of 18 bases. The CDR3 has 16 residues. Germline V lookup: CDR1 SEHNR, CDR2 FQNEAQ (reference sequence). The CDR3 DNA follows: TGTGCCAGCAGCGCTAAACGGACTACTCCGCAAGAGACCCAGTACTTC. Translation: CASSAKRTTPQETQYF.